Below, one TCR beta chain is given with its context. This CDR3 is built from 16 residues. V was pared by 0 bases and J by 5 bases, with 15 bases between. CDR1 and CDR2 (germline): ENHRY, SYGVKD. The source of the sample is a study of blood T cell repertoires in COVID-19. Study as a whole: Donors in the United States, Italy and Spain gave samples during acute or convalescent COVID-19. PBMCs, B-cell-depleted T cells, or T cells were the source of the cDNA or gDNA that made up the material.

Under the authors' procedure: Amplification of reference gene primers provided the estimated nucleated cell counts. TCRdb's table, derived via immunoSEQ multiplex PCR, lists solely in-frame clones and lacks some. For V, J and clone size, that table is used; D and trimming come from the DNA. The data show 150,000 to 200,000 clones, with more than 75% seen just once and roughly 3.3% held by the top ten. The clonotype originates from a young man with active or convalescent COVID-19. The rearrangement uses TRBV10-3 and TRBJ2-3, with TRBD2 as a possible D gene (6 bases). The specimen sequenced was peripheral blood. The CDR3 spells CAISESTAIGGDTQYF. CDR3 DNA sequence: TGTGCCATCAGTGAGTCGACCGCTATCGGGGGAGATACGCAGTATTTT.